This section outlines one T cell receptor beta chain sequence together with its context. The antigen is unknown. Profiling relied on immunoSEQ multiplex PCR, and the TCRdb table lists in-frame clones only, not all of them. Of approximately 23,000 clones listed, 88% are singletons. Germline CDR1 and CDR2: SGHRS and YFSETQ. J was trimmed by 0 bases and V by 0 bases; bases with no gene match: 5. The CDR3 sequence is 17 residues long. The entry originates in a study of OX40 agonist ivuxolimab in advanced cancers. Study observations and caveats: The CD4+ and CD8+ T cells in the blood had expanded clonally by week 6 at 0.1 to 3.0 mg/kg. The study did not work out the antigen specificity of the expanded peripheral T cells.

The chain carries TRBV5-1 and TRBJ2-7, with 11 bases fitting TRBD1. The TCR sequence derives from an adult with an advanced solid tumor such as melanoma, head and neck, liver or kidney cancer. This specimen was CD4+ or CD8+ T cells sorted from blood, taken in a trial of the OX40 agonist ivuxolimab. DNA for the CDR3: TGCGCCAGCAGCTTGGTCGTTGGACAGGGGGCCTCCTACGAGCAGTACTTC. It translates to CASSLVVGQGASYEQYF.